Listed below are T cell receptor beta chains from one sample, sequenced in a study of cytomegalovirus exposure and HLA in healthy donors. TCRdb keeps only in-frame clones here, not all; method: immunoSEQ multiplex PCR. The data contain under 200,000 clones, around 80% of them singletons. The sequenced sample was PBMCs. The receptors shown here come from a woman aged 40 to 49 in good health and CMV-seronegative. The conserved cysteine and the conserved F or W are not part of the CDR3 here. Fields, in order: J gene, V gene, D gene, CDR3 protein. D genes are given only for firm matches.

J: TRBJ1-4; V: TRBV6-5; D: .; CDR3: ASSTLEGRNEKLF
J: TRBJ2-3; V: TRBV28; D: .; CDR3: ASSFIRRYSQVDTQY
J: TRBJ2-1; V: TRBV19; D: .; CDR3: ASSGEAGLSF
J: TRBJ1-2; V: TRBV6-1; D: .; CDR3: ASSEVGAPVGYT
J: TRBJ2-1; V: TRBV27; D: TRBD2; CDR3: ASRRRGEYNEQF
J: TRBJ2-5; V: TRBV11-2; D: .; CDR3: ASSSAREETQY
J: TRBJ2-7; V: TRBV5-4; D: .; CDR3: ASSLGIGDSYEQY
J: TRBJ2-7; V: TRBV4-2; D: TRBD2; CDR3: ASSPGEAGGQNEQY
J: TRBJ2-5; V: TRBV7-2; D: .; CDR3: ASSSTGFQETQY
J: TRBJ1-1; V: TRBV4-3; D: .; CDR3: ASSPRGNTEAF
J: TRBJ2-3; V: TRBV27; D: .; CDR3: ASSFAGATDTQY
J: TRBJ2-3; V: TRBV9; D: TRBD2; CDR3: ASSPSGSTDTQY
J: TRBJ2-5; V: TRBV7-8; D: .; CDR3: ASSPPGDRETQY
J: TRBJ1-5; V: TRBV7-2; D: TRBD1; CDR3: ASSLGPTGGSNQPQH
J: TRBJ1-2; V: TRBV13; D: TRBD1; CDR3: ASSPSRQGLNYGYT
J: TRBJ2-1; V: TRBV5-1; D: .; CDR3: ASSFDHSLVPF
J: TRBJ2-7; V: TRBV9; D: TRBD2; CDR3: ASSSTSGSLFSEQY
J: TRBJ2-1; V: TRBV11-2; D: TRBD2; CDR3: ASSLRLAGGFEQF
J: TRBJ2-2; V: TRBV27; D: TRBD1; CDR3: ASSRTGDTGELF
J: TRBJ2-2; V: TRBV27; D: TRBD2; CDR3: ASKREGPGELF
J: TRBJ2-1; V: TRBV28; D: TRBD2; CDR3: ASSLSSGSGNEQF
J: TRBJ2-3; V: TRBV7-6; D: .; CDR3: ASSPVDRYTQY
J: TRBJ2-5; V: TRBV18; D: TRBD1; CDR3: ASSEPTGIQETQY
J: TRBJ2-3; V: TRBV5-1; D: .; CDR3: ASSLNPTGTDTQY
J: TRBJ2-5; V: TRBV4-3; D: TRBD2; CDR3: ASSRTGLAEETQY
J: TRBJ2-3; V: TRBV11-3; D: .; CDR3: ASSFRDPDTQY
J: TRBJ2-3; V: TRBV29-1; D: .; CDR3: SVEEADSTDTQY
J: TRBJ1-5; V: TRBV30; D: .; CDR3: AWSVARANQPQH
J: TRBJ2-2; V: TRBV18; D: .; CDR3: ASSLNRPNTGELF